Following are 5 T cell receptor beta chains from one sample sequenced in a study of CD39 and CD103 CD8 tumor-infiltrating T cells. Profiled with immunoSEQ multiplex PCR; TCRdb holds only in-frame clones, not every one. The data show about 15,000 clones, 75% to 95% seen once. The source material was CD8+ T cells sorted from blood. Described subset: total memory CD8 T cells (CD45RA-CCR7+/-) from blood or uninvolved lymph node. The receptors derive from a human donor with head and neck squamous cell carcinoma.

The chain links TRBV2 to TRBJ2-3; D is undetermined. V was clipped by 5 bases and J by 3 bases, with 3 bases between them. In germline, CDR1 is SNHLY, CDR2 FYNNEI. The CDR3 is made up of 11 amino acids. CDR3 region: CASSQTDTQYF. CDR3 coding DNA: TGTGCCAGCAGTCAGACAGATACGCAGTATTTT.

The chain carries TRBV5-1 and TRBJ2-2, with D possibly matching TRBD1 (5 bases). V was pared by 0 bases and J by 9 bases, with 15 bases between. The CDR3 length is 15 residues. Per germline, CDR1 SGHRS and CDR2 YFSETQ. CDR3 sequence reads: CASSLEYLGQRELFF. The CDR3 DNA sequence: TGCGCCAGCAGCTTGGAATATCTGGGGCAACGGGAGCTGTTTTTT.

The chain carries TRBV6-1 and TRBJ2-1, with 9 bases fitting TRBD1. Germline V gene data show CDR1 as MNHNS and CDR2 as SASEGT. The CDR3 totals 14 residues. The J segment lost 6 bases and the V segment lost 2 bases, leaving 2 bases of the junction unmatched. The DNA of the CDR3 is TGTGCCAGCAGTGAATACAGGGGGCTCAATGAGCAGTTCTTC. Its translation is CASSEYRGLNEQFF.

This clone came up a few times. The chain links TRBV13 to TRBJ1-1; D is undetermined. Between the trimmed V and J ends, which lost 8 bases and 0 bases, there was a span of 10 bases. This CDR3 region has 13 residues. Germline CDR1 is PRHDT and CDR2 is FYEKMQ (reference sequence). Here the CDR3 DNA reads TGTGCCAGCGGTGGGGATATGAACACTGAAGCTTTCTTT. It yields the protein CASGGDMNTEAFF.

The chain has TRBV28 and TRBJ1-5; D unresolved. Trimming took off 2 bases at V and 5 bases at J, with 16 bases between the two ends. Germline assignment: CDR1 MDHEN and CDR2 SYDVKM. There are 16 residues in the CDR3. In DNA form, the CDR3 reads TGTGCCAGCAGTTTACCCCCCAGTAATCCAGATCAGCCCCAGCATTTT. It translates to CASSLPPSNPDQPQHF.